One T cell receptor (beta chain) is described in this entry. The data are from a study of cytomegalovirus exposure and HLA in healthy donors. The study ran its PCR with 60 Vbeta and 13 Jbeta primers. Sequenced by immunoSEQ multiplex PCR; TCRdb stores in-frame clones only, minus some. Of 150,000 to 200,000 clones in the sample, approximately 71% were seen once. Trimming took 1 base from V and 8 from J; bases not matched to a gene: 6. This CDR3 has 15 amino acids. Per germline, CDR1 SGHAT and CDR2 FQNNGV. What was sequenced was PBMCs. The sequence was collected from a man aged 18 to 30 in good health and CMV-seropositive. V usage is TRBV11-2 and J usage is TRBJ2-1; 9 nucleotides match TRBD2. DNA of the CDR3: TGTGCCAGCAGCTTAGGACTAGCGGTCCTCTATGAGCAGTTCTTC. Encoded protein: CASSLGLAVLYEQFF.